These 24 T cell receptor beta chains were all obtained from the same sample, sequenced in a study of blood T cell repertoires in COVID-19. The repertoire was sequenced with immunoSEQ multiplex PCR; TCRdb's copy has only in-frame clones and lacks some. The table has 270,000 or so clones, around 89% seen once. The sequenced sample consisted of PBMCs or T cells enriched from blood (not recorded which). These receptors came from a woman in her thirties or forties with acute COVID-19.

The chain carries TRBV18 and TRBJ1-2; possible D gene TRBD1, 5 bases. Per germline, CDR1 KGHSH and CDR2 LQKENI. The CDR3 sequence is 16 residues long. The V end was cut by 5 bases, the J end by 0 bases, with 16 bases between. CDR3 sequence: CASSTTTGDPNYGYTF. The CDR3 DNA reads as TGTGCCAGCTCAACCACAACAGGCGACCCTAACTATGGCTACACCTTC.

This chain joins TRBV9 and TRBJ2-7; unclear D gene. This CDR3 region has 14 residues. Trimming removed 4 bases at V and 0 bases at J, with 11 bases between. Looked up from germline, CDR1 is SGDLS and CDR2 is YYNGEE. CDR3 DNA: TGTGCCAGCAGCCCGCGTTTCGACTCCTACGAGCAGTACTTC. Protein sequence: CASSPRFDSYEQYF.

This clone occurred once. The chain combines TRBV25-1 with TRBJ2-7; perhaps TRBD2 as D (5 bases). V dropped 2 bases and J dropped 5 bases, with 22 bases sitting between them. Germline CDR1 reads MGHDK; CDR2 reads SYGVNS. CDR3 length: 17 residues. The chain's CDR3 is CASSEGYHSGTPDEQYF. CDR3 DNA sequence: TGTGCCAGCAGTGAAGGATATCACTCGGGAACTCCAGACGAGCAGTACTTC.

The V gene is TRBV2, the J gene TRBJ2-6; TRBD2 agrees at 8 bases. The CDR3 is 16 residues long. After removal of 7 bases from V and 4 bases from J, the junction contained 9 bases not matched to a gene. The V gene's germline CDR1 is SNHLY and CDR2 FYNNEI. CDR3 loop: CASTGAGGVGANVLTF. The CDR3 DNA reads TGTGCCAGCACGGGGGCGGGAGGAGTCGGGGCCAACGTCCTGACTTTC. Full variable domain (rest looked up from reference TRBV2 and TRBJ2-6): EPEVTQTPSHQVTQMGQEVILRCVPISNHLYFYWYRQILGQKVEFLVSFYNNEISEKSEIFDDQFSVERPDGSNFTLKIRSTKLEDSAMYFCASTGAGGVGANVLTFGAGSRLTVL.

The chain joins TRBV7-9 to TRBJ2-2; 9 bases match TRBD1. Germline-derived CDR1 and CDR2 are SEHNR and FQNEAQ (reference sequence). J was trimmed by 4 bases and V by 8 bases; bases with no gene match: 11. CDR3 size: 16 residues. CDR3 nucleotide sequence: TGTGCCAGCGGTACAGGGGGCACCGGAGGCACCGGGGAGCTGTTTTTT. Protein sequence: CASGTGGTGGTGELFF.

The CDR3 nucleotides read TGTGCCAGCAGCTTCTACAGAGAGTCCTACGAGCAGTACTTC. Translation gives CASSFYRESYEQYF. V and J are TRBV11-2 and TRBJ2-7; D is ambiguous. With 3 bases removed from V and 1 base from J, the gap between germline ends came to 10 bases. CDR1 is SGHAT, CDR2 FQNNGV, per germline. This CDR3 is 14 amino acids long.

The chain couples TRBV10-1 to TRBJ2-5; 12 bases are a match to TRBD2. J was trimmed by 5 bases and V by 0 bases; bases with no gene match: 1. CDR1 and CDR2 (germline): WNHNN, SYGVQD (reference sequence). The CDR3 runs 15 residues. Written as DNA, the CDR3 is TGCGCCAGCAGTGAGTCGACTAGCGGGAGTGAGACCCAGTACTTC. Encoded protein: CASSESTSGSETQYF.

The chain joins TRBV7-3 to TRBJ2-1; TRBD2 agrees at 7 bases. V was pared by 5 bases and J by 0 bases, with 7 bases of the junction left unmatched. Germline V CDR1 and CDR2: SGHTA, FQGTGA. The CDR3 runs to 16 residues. CDR3 nucleotides: TGTGCCAGCAGCACTATAGCGGGCAACTCCTACAATGAGCAGTTCTTC. It specifies CASSTIAGNSYNEQFF.

This clone was recorded a few times. The CDR3 DNA sequence: TGTGCCAGCAGCTTTTCCGGTGCGGACACTGAAGCTTTCTTT. This translates into CASSFSGADTEAFF. The rearrangement links TRBV11-2 to TRBJ1-1; D unresolved. Trimming pared 3 bases from V and 3 bases from J, leaving 11 bases between. The CDR3 spans 14 residues. The germline V gene encodes CDR1 SGHAT and CDR2 FQNNGV.

The J gene is TRBJ1-2, the V gene TRBV30, with D unclear. Germline V gene lookup returns CDR1 GTSNPN and CDR2 SVGIG (reference sequence). CDR3 size: 15 residues. V gave up 4 bases and J gave up 0 bases, with 15 bases separating them. DNA of the CDR3: TGTGCCTGGACGCCCGGGGTCGGAGCTAACTATGGCTACACCTTC. Translated, it gives CAWTPGVGANYGYTF.

The chain couples TRBV25-1 to TRBJ2-2; 8 positions agree with TRBD1. Germline loops: CDR1 MGHDK, CDR2 SYGVNS. The V gene end was trimmed by 5 bases and the J gene end by 4 bases; junction bases not matched to a gene: 12. The CDR3 sequence is 17 residues long. The CDR3 is CASSFIGVQGATGELFF. CDR3 sequence (DNA): TGTGCCAGCAGTTTCATCGGGGTTCAGGGGGCCACCGGGGAGCTGTTTTTT. The full variable domain, in which reference TRBV25-1 and TRBJ2-2 provide the parts outside the CDR3, is EADIYQTPRYLVIGTGKKITLECSQTMGHDKMYWYQQDPGMELHLIHYSYGVNSTEKGDLSSESTVSRIRTEHFPLTLESARPSHTSQYLCASSFIGVQGATGELFFGEGSRLTVL.

The chain uses TRBV30 and TRBJ2-2, with D uncertain. The CDR3 contains 11 residues. CDR1 and CDR2 (germline): GTSNPN, SVGIG (reference sequence). Trimming left V 7 bases short and J 3 bases short, with 6 bases between. The CDR3 sequence is CAYSYTGELFF. Here the CDR3 DNA reads TGTGCCTACTCGTACACCGGGGAGCTGTTTTTT.

The rearrangement links TRBV11-2 to TRBJ2-2, with D tentatively TRBD2 (5 bases). The CDR3 is 19 residues long. Germline V lookup: CDR1 SGHAT, CDR2 FQNNGV. The V and J ends lost 1 base and 5 bases respectively, with 23 bases between them. CDR3 region: CASSLGAGGLIKRTGELFF. DNA for the CDR3: TGTGCCAGCAGCTTAGGGGCTGGTGGCCTCATAAAGCGGACCGGGGAGCTGTTTTTT.

The J gene is TRBJ1-4, the V gene TRBV19, with a weak D call TRBD1 (5 bases). Germline V gene sequence: CDR1 LNHDA, CDR2 SQIVND (reference sequence). The CDR3 is 17 residues long. V dropped 1 base and J dropped 0 bases, with 12 bases sitting between them. The CDR3 region is CASSIGLGLTTNEKLFF. CDR3 DNA: TGTGCCAGTAGTATAGGCCTGGGACTGACAACTAATGAAAAACTGTTTTTT.

The chain employs TRBV24-1 and TRBJ2-5; 7 bases align to TRBD1. From germline, CDR1 is KGHDR and CDR2 SFDVKD. Trimming cost V 3 bases and J 1 base; bases outside gene matches: 4. This CDR3 has 15 residues. In DNA form, the CDR3 reads TGTGCCACCAGTGATCGGACAGGCCTCCAAGAGACCCAGTACTTC. Its translation is CATSDRTGLQETQYF.

This chain uses TRBV15 with TRBJ2-7; the D gene is possibly TRBD1 (5 bases). V lost 1 base, J lost 5 bases, and 12 bases lay in between. The V gene's germline CDR1 is LNHNV and CDR2 YYDKDF (reference sequence). The CDR3 has 14 residues. CDR3: CATSRGQPAHEQYV. CDR3 nucleotides: TGTGCCACCAGCAGAGGACAGCCGGCCCACGAGCAGTACGTC.

This clone was detected only once. This chain uses TRBV11-2 with TRBJ2-3; TRBD2 aligns across 7 bases. The length of the CDR3 is 19 residues. V lost 4 bases, J lost 0 bases, and 16 bases stayed unmatched. CDR1 and CDR2 from the germline V gene are SGHAT and FQNNGV. The CDR3 DNA sequence: TGTGCCAGCAGCTCAGGCCGGCCTAGCGGTATTCTGAGCACAGATACGCAGTATTTT. This encodes CASSSGRPSGILSTDTQYF.

The V call is TRBV11-3, the J call TRBJ2-1; the D gene is possibly TRBD1 (6 bases). Trimming stripped 6 bases from V and 9 bases from J, with 15 bases between. The CDR3 spans 13 residues. Germline V CDR1 and CDR2: SGHNT, YENEEA. For the CDR3, the DNA is TGTGCCAGCAGGCCCACAGGGACCGGTGAGCAGTTCTTC. Residues: CASRPTGTGEQFF.

This clone was counted a single time. The genes are TRBV7-9 and TRBJ1-2, with TRBD1 as a possible D gene (6 bases). The CDR3 is 16 amino acids. V was clipped by 5 bases and J by 1 base, with 17 bases between them. CDR1 is SEHNR, CDR2 FQNEAQ, per germline (reference sequence). The DNA for the CDR3 is TGTGCCAGCAGCCCCCCTGTGGGACACGGTAACTATGGCTACACCTTC. Amino acid sequence: CASSPPVGHGNYGYTF.

The chain couples TRBV27 to TRBJ1-6; D might be TRBD1 (6 bases). This CDR3 region has 17 residues. Looked up from germline, CDR1 is MNHEY and CDR2 is SMNVEV (reference sequence). Trimming removed 1 base at V and 6 bases at J, with 16 bases between. The CDR3: CASSLYLLTGSNSPLHF. The CDR3 DNA sequence: TGTGCCAGCAGTTTATATCTACTGACAGGCTCTAATTCACCCCTCCACTTT.

The chain combines TRBV28 with TRBJ2-6, with D perhaps TRBD1 (6 bases). The CDR3 runs 16 residues. V lost 5 bases and J lost 2, with 13 bases in between. Germline loops: CDR1 MDHEN, CDR2 SYDVKM. The CDR3 loop reads CASSDSTGTGANVLTF. In nucleotides, the CDR3 is TGTGCCAGCAGTGATTCAACAGGGACTGGGGCCAACGTCCTGACTTTC.

This chain connects TRBV15 to TRBJ1-6, with TRBD1 identical over 7 bases. With 3 bases clipped from V and 0 bases from J, the junction kept 8 bases outside the gene matches. The CDR3 runs 18 residues. The V gene's germline CDR1 is LNHNV and CDR2 YYDKDF (reference sequence). The DNA for the CDR3 is TGTGCCACCAGCAGTATAAGGGACAGCTTCTCCTATAATTCACCCCTCCACTTT. This gives the protein CATSSIRDSFSYNSPLHF.

V is TRBV14 and J is TRBJ1-1; 8 bases align to TRBD1. V dropped 4 bases and J dropped 4; count of bases not matched to a gene: 8. CDR1 is SGHDN and CDR2 is FVKESK in the germline V gene. The CDR3 sequence is 15 residues long. The CDR3 region has the DNA TGTGCCAGCAGCCGGAGACAGGGGTTCGGCACTGAAGCTTTCTTT. Translating it yields CASSRRQGFGTEAFF.

The chain is built from TRBV19 and TRBJ2-3, with 9 bases matching TRBD2. Trimming removed 5 bases from V and 5 bases from J; junction bases left unmatched: 11. The length of the CDR3 is 16 residues. The germline V gene has CDR1 LNHDA and CDR2 SQIVND (reference sequence). The CDR3 here is CASSPWVAGAGDTQYF. The CDR3 nucleotides are TGTGCCAGTAGTCCCTGGGTAGCGGGAGCTGGAGATACGCAGTATTTT.